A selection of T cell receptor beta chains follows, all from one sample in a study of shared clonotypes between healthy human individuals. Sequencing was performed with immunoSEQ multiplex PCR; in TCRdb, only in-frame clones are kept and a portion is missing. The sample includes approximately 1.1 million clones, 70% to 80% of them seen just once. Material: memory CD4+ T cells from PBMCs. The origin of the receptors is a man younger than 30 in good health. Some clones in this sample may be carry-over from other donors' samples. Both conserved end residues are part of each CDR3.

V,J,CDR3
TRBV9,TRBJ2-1,CASSGGGGSSYNEQFF
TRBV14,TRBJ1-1,CASSQQGYTEAFF
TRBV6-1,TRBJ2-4,CASRSWKNIQYF
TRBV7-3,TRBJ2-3,CASSLSSGRADTQYF
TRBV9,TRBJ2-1,CASSVGGAGHSYNEQFF
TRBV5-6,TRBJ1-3,CASSLLGNTIYF
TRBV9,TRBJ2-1,CASSVTSGNNEQFF
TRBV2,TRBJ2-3,CASSERTDTQYF
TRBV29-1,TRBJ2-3,CSAARGPTGDTQYF
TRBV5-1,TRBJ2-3,CASSQGRSTDTQYF
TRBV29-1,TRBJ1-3,CSVERATTGNTIYF